This T cell receptor (beta chain) derives from a study of patients and donors after allogeneic stem cell transplantation. TCRdb fed the RT-PCR reads into MiXCR, producing one record per CDR3 protein. The table includes around 160,000 distinct CDR3 sequences, 30% detected once. This clonotype came up a few times. Sequencing was performed on blood, either unsorted or a sorted T cell fraction (not recorded which). The TCR sequence derives from a human donor who was either an allogeneic HSCT recipient or a stem cell or donor lymphocyte infusion donor (not recorded which). It is not recorded whose cells these are; they may come from a transplant donor.

CDR3 DNA sequence: TGCGCCAGCAGCCAAACAGGGATTAGGGAAAAACTGTTTTTT. Translation gives CASSQTGIREKLFF. This chain connects TRBV4-1 to TRBJ1-4; D is perhaps TRBD1 (6 bases). The germline gives CDR1 MGHRA, CDR2 YSYEKL. The CDR3 covers 14 residues. V gave up 2 bases and J gave up 8 bases, with 12 bases separating them.